This TCR beta chain is from a study of breast tumors, draining lymph nodes, adjacent tissues. Study-wide findings and caveats: That most tumor T cells come from lymph nodes remained unproven. Compared with lymph nodes, tumors were less diverse; compared with nontumor tissue, more. Findings are consistent with lymph node origin and intratumoral expansion of most tumor T cells. Luminal-like breast cancer showed significantly greater tumor-nontumor repertoire similarity than basal-like breast cancer did.

TCRdb reanalysed the multiplex PCR reads using MiXCR and keeps one entry per CDR3 protein. The sample lists about 20,000 distinct CDR3 sequences, roughly 43% seen once, with approximately 20% in the top ten. This CDR3 contains 13 residues. Germline V CDR1 and CDR2: LNHDA, SQIVND (reference sequence). V was trimmed by 6 bases and J by 6 bases, leaving 11 bases between them. This clonotype was seen ten or more times. Antigen unknown. The sample comprised breast tumor tissue. The TCR was taken from a female donor with breast cancer. Some clones in this sample may be carry-over from other donors' samples. The chain couples TRBV19 to TRBJ1-4; possibly TRBD1 for D (6 bases). CDR3 nucleotide sequence: TGTGCCAGTAGAGACCAGGGGCATGAAAAACTGTTTTTT. Amino acids: CASRDQGHEKLFF. Based on the CDR3 plus reference TRBV19 and TRBJ1-4, the full variable domain is DGGITQSPKYLFRKEGQNVTLSCEQNLNHDAMYWYRQDPGQGLRLIYYSQIVNDFQKGDIAEGYSVSREKKESFPLTVTSAQKNPTAFYLCASRDQGHEKLFFGSGTQLSVL.